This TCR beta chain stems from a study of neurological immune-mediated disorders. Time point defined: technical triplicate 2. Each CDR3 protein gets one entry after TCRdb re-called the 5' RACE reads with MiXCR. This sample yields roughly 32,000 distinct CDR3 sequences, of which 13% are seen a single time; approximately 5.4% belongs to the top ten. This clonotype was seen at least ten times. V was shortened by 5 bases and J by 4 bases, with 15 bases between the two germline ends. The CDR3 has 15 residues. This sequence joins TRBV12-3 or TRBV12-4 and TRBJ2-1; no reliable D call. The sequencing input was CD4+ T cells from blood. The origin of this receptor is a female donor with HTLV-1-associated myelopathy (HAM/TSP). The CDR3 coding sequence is TGTGCCAGCAGTAGTCCCCCCACCAATTACAATGAGCAGTTCTTC. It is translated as CASSSPPTNYNEQFF.